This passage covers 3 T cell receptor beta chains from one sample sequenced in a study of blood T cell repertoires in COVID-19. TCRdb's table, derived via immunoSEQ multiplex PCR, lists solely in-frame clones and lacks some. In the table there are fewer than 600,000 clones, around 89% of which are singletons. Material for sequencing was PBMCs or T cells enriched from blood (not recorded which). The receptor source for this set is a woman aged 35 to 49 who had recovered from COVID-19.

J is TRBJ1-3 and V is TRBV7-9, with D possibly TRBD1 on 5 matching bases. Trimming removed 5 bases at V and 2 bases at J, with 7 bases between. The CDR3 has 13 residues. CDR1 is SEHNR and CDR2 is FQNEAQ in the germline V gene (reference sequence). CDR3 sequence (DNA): TGTGCCAGCAGCACGGACACTGGAAACACCATATATTTT. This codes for CASSTDTGNTIYF.

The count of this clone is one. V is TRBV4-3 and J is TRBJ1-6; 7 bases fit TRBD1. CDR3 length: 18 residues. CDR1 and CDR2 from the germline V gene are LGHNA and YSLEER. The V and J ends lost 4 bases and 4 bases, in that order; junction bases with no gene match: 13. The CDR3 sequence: CASSPHGDSSLYNSPLHF. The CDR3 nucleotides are TGCGCCAGCAGCCCCCACGGGGACAGTTCGCTTTATAATTCACCCCTCCACTTT.

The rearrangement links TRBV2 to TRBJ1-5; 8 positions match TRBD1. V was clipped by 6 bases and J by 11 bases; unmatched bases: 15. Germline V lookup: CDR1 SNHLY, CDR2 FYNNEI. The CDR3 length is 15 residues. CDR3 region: CASRKTETGDVAQHF. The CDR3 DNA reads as TGTGCCAGCAGGAAGACGGAGACAGGGGACGTAGCCCAGCATTTT. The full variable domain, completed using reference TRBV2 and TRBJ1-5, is EPEVTQTPSHQVTQMGQEVILRCVPISNHLYFYWYRQILGQKVEFLVSFYNNEISEKSEIFDDQFSVERPDGSNFTLKIRSTKLEDSAMYFCASRKTETGDVAQHFGDGTRLSIL.